The T cell receptor beta chain under discussion was sequenced for a study of T cell repertoires in cytomegalovirus infection. Looking at the study overall: Based on public TCR beta signatures, there were indications of CMV infection and of a matching HLA type.

After removal of 5 bases from V and 6 bases from J, the junction contained 8 bases not matched to a gene. This CDR3 has 14 amino acids. TCRdb redid the calling of the reads with MiXCR, one entry per CDR3 protein. This table holds some 700,000 distinct CDR3 sequences, 35% found once. Only a few counts were recorded for this clonotype. Antigen: not known. Study-wide results and limits: Clonotypes of TCR beta that were HLA-C-restricted and CMV-specific dominated the ex vivo response. CMV carriers having the relevant HLA were flagged by cumulative public TCR beta family frequency.

V gene TRBV12-3 or TRBV12-4 combines with J gene TRBJ2-3, with 7 bases identical to TRBD1. The origin of this receptor is a human donor in good health (CMV status not recorded). Some clones in this sample may be carry-over from other donors' samples. The sequencing input was PBMCs. CDR3 bases: TGTGCCAGCAGTCGGGACAGCTCTTCGGATACGCAGTATTTT. Its translation is CASSRDSSSDTQYF.